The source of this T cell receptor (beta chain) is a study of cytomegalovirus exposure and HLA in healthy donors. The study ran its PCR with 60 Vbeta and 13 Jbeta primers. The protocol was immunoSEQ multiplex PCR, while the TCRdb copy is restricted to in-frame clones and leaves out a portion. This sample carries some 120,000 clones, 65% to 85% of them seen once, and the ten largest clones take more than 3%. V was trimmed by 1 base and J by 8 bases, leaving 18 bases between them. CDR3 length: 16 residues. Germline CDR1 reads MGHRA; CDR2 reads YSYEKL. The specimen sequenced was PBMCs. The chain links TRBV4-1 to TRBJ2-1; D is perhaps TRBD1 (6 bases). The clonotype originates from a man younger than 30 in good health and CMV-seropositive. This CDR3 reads CASSQVGQGSIYEQFF. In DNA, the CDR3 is TGCGCCAGCAGCCAAGTAGGCCAGGGGAGTATCTATGAGCAGTTCTTC.